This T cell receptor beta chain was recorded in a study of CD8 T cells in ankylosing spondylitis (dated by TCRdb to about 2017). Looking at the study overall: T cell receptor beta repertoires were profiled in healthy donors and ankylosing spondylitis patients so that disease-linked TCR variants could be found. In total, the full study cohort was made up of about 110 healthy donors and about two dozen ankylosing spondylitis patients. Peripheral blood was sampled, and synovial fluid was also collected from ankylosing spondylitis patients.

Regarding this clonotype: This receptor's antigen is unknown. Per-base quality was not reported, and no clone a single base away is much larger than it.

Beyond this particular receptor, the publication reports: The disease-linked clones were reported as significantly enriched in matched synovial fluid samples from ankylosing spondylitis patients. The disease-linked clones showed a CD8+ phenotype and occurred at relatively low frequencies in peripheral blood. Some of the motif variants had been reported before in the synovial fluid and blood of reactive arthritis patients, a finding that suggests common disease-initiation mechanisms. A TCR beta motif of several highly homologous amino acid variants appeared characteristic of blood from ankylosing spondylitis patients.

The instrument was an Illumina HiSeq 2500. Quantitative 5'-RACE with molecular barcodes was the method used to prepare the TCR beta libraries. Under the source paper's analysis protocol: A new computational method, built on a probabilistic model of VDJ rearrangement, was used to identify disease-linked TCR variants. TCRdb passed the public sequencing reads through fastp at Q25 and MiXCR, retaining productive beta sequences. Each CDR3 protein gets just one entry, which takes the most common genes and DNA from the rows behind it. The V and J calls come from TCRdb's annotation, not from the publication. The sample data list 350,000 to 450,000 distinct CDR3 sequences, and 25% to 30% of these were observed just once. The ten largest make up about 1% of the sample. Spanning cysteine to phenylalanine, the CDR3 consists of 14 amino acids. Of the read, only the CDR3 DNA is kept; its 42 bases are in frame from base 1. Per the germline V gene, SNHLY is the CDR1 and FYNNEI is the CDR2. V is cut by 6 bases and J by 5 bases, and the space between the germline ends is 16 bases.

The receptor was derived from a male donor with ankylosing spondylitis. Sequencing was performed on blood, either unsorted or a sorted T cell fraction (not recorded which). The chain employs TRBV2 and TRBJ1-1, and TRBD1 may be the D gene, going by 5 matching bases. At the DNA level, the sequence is TGTGCCAGCAGCTCGGGAGGGGCTTGGACTGAAGCTTTCTTT. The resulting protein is CASSSGGAWTEAFF.